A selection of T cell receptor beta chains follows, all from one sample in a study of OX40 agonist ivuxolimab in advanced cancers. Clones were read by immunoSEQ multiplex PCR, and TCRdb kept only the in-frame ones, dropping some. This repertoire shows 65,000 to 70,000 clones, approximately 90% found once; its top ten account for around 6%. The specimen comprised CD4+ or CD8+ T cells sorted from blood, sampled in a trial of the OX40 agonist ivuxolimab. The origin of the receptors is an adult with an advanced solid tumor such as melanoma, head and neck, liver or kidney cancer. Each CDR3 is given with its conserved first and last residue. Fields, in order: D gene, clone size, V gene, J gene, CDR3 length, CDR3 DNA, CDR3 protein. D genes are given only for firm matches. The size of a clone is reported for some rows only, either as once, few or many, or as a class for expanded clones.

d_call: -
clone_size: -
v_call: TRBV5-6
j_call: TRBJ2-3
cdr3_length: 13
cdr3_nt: TGTGCCAGCAGCTTGACAGGAGCAGATACGCAGTATTTT
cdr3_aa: CASSLTGADTQYF

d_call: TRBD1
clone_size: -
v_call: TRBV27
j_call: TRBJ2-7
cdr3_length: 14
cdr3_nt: TGTGCCAGCAGTAAGTACAGGGGGCTTTACGAGCAGTACTTC
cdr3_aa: CASSKYRGLYEQYF

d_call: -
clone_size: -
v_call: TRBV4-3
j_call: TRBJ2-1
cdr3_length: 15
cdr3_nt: TGCGCCAGCAGCCAAGCGAGGGGGTCAAAGAATGAGCAGTTCTTC
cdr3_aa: CASSQARGSKNEQFF

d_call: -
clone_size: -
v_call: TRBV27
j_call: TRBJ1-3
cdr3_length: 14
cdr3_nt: TGTGCCAGCAGTAACAGGGCTGGAGGAAACACCATATATTTT
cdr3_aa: CASSNRAGGNTIYF

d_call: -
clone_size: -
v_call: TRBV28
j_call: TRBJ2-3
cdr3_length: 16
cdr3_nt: TGTGCCAGCAGCCCCATAGCGGTCTCTAGCACAGATACGCAGTATTTT
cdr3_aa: CASSPIAVSSTDTQYF

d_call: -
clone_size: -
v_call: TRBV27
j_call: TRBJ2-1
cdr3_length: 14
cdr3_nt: TGTGCCACCCTAACGACAGGCCGGGACAATGAGCAGTTCTTC
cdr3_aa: CATLTTGRDNEQFF

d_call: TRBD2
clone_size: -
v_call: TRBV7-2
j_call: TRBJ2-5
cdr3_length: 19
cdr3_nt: TGTGCCAGCAGTCTCGACATACTAGCGGGGGACACCTCAGGAGAGACCCAGTACTTC
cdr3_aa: CASSLDILAGDTSGETQYF

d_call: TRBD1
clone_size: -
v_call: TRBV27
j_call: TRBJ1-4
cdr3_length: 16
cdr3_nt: TGTGCCAGCAGTCTTCAACAGGGGGGAGATAATGAAAAACTGTTTTTT
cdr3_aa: CASSLQQGGDNEKLFF

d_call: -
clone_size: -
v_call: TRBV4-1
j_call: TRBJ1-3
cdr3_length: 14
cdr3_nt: TGCGCCAGCAGCCAAGACGGTGGGAAGAGTACCATATATTTT
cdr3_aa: CASSQDGGKSTIYF

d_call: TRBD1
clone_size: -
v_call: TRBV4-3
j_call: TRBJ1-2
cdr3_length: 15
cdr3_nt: TGCGCCAGCAGCCAAGCGGGAGACAGGGGGGATGGCTACACCTTC
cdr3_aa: CASSQAGDRGDGYTF

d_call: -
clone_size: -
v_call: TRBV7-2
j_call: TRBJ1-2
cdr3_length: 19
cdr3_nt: TGTGCCAGCAGCTCGCCCCGGGACTTTACGAAAAAACCTAACTATGGCTACACCTTC
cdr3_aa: CASSSPRDFTKKPNYGYTF

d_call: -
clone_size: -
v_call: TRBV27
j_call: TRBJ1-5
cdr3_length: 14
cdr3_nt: TGTGCCAGCAGTCCCTCCTTCCCTTATCAGCCCCAGCATTTT
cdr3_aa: CASSPSFPYQPQHF

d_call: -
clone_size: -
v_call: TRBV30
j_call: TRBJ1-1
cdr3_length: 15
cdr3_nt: TGTGCCTGGAGGCTACCTCCGGGGTCGGAAACTGAAGCTTTCTTT
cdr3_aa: CAWRLPPGSETEAFF

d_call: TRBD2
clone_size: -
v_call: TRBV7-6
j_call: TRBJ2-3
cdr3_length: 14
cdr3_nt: TGTGCCAGCAGCTTAGGCGGGGGTAAAGATACGCAGTATTTT
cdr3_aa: CASSLGGGKDTQYF

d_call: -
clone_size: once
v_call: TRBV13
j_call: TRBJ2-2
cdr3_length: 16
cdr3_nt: TGTGCCAGCAGCTTAATGGCCGGGGTGAACACCGGGGAGCTGTTTTTT
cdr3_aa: CASSLMAGVNTGELFF

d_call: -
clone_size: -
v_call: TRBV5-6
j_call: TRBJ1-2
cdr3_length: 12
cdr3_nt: TGTGCCAGCAGCTTGACCGGCCCCGGCTACACCTTC
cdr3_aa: CASSLTGPGYTF

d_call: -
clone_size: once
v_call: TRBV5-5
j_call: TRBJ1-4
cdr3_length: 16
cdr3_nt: TGTGCCAGCAGCCCCGGTCAGGGAGGAACTAATGAAAAACTGTTTTTT
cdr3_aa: CASSPGQGGTNEKLFF

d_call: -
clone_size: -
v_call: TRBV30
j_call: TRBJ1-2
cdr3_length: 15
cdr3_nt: TGTGCCTGGAGTATTGACACCGTCTCTAACTATGGCTACACCTTC
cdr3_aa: CAWSIDTVSNYGYTF

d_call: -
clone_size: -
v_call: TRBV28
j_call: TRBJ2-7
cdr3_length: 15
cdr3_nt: TGTGCCAGCAGTTTAAGGACATACGACCCCTACGAGCAGTACTTC
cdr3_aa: CASSLRTYDPYEQYF

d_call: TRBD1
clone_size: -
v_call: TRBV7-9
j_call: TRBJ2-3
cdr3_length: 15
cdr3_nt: TGTGCCAGCAGCTCCTCCCAGGGGGTCACAGATACGCAGTATTTT
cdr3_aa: CASSSSQGVTDTQYF

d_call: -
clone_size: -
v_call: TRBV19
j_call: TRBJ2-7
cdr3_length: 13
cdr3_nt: TGTGCCAGTAATACCGGCGGACTCTACGAGCAGTACTTC
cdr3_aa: CASNTGGLYEQYF

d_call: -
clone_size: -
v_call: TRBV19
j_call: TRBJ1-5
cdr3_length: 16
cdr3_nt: TGTGCCAGTAGTATTGTGTATAGGCAGGGGATTCAGCCCCAGCATTTT
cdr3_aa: CASSIVYRQGIQPQHF

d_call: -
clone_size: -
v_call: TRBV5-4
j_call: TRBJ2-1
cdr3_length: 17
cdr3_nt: TGTGCCAGCAGCTTATTGTCCGGACTCCTACTCTACAATGAGCAGTTCTTC
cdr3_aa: CASSLLSGLLLYNEQFF

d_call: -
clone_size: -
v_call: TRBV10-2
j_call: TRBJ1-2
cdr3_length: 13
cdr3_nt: TGCGCCAGCAGCCCTGACAGGAACTATGGCTACACCTTC
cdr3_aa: CASSPDRNYGYTF

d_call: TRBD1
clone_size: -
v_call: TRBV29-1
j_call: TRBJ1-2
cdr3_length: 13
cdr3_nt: TGCAGCGTTGCCACAGGGGAGGCGGATGGCTACACCTTC
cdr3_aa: CSVATGEADGYTF

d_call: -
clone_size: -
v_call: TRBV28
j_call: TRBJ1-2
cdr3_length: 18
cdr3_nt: TGTGCCAGCAGCTTAGCCTCTCGGGGCACCTCATTTAACTATGGCTACACCTTC
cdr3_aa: CASSLASRGTSFNYGYTF

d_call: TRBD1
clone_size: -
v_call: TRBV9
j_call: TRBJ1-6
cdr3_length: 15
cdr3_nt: TGTGCCAGCAGCGTAGAGGGACAGTTTAGTTCACCCCTCCACTTT
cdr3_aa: CASSVEGQFSSPLHF

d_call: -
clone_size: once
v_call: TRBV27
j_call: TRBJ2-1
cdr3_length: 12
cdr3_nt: TGTGCCAGCAGTTTAGACTACAATGAGCAGTTCTTC
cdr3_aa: CASSLDYNEQFF

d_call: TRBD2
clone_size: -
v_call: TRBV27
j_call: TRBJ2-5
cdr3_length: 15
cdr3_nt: TGTGCCAGCACCCCCCTAGCGGGGAAGAAGGAGACCCAGTACTTC
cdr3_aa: CASTPLAGKKETQYF

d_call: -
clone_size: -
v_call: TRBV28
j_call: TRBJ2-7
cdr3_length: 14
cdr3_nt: TGTGCCAGCAGGACCTTGGACGAGTCCTACGAGCAGTACTTC
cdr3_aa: CASRTLDESYEQYF

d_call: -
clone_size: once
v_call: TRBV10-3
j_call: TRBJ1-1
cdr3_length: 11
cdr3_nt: TGTGCCATCAGTGAGGCAGGGGCTGCTTTCTTT
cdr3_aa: CAISEAGAAFF

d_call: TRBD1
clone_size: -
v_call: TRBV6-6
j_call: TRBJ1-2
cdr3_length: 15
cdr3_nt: TGTGCCAGCAGTTACTCTTCCCAGGGGGCCTATGGCTACACCTTC
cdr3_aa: CASSYSSQGAYGYTF

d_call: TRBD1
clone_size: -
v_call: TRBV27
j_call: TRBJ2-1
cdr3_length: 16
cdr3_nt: TGTGCCAGCAGCCCCGTGGCGGGACAGGGGAATAATGAGCAGTTCTTC
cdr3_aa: CASSPVAGQGNNEQFF

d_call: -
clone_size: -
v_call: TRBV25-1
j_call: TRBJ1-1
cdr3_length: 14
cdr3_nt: TGTGCCAGCAGTGACTCGGACGGATTCACTGAAGCTTTCTTT
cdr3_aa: CASSDSDGFTEAFF

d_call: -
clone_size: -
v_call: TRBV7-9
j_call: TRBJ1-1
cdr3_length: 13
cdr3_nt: TGTGCCAGCAGATCTGAGGGGCCCACTGAAGCTTTCTTT
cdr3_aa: CASRSEGPTEAFF